These 14 T cell receptor beta chains were all obtained from the same sample, sequenced in a study of blood T cell repertoires in COVID-19. Using immunoSEQ multiplex PCR, the repertoire was profiled, and TCRdb retains in-frame clones only, with some absent. The table lists approximately 500,000 clones, approximately 87% of them singletons, with roughly 1.9% in the top ten. Specimen: PBMCs or T cells enriched from blood (not recorded which). The receptor source for this set is a middle-aged woman who had recovered from COVID-19.

The chain joins TRBV20-1 to TRBJ2-1; TRBD2 aligns across 10 bases. V trimming: 3 bases; J trimming: 5 bases; junction bases outside the gene matches: 7. Germline V gives CDR1 DFQATT, CDR2 SNEGSKA (reference sequence). CDR3 length: 15 residues. This CDR3 reads CSASPGTSAHNEQFF. The CDR3 DNA reads TGCAGTGCTAGTCCCGGGACTAGCGCTCACAATGAGCAGTTCTTC.

The chain employs TRBV27 and TRBJ1-3, with unresolved D. CDR3 length: 15 amino acids. Germline values: CDR1 MNHEY, CDR2 SMNVEV (reference sequence). V was shortened by 8 bases and J by 0 bases, with 14 bases between the two germline ends. The CDR3 region has the DNA TGTGCCAGCGTCGGGTTGGGTCCCTCTGGAAACACCATATATTTT. It encodes CASVGLGPSGNTIYF.

V gene TRBV19 combines with J gene TRBJ1-1; D is unresolved. CDR1 LNHDA and CDR2 SQIVND come from the germline V gene (reference sequence). Trimming pared 5 bases from V and 11 bases from J, leaving 15 bases between. This CDR3 has 12 amino acids. As DNA, the CDR3 is TGTGCCAGTAGTCGTGACGGCGACACGGCTTTCTTT. This sequence encodes CASSRDGDTAFF.

V is TRBV7-2 and J is TRBJ2-6, with D uncertain. V dropped 3 bases and J dropped 0 bases, with 3 bases sitting between them. The CDR3 has 14 residues. The germline CDR1 and CDR2 sequences are SGHTA and FQGNSA. In DNA, the CDR3 is TGTGCCAGCAGCTTCAACTCTGGGGCCAACGTCCTGACTTTC. This encodes CASSFNSGANVLTF.

This chain links TRBV18 with TRBJ2-1; D is possibly TRBD1 (5 bases). V lost 3 bases, J lost 0 bases, and 15 bases lay in between. This CDR3 is 17 amino acids long. Germline loops: CDR1 KGHSH, CDR2 LQKENI. The CDR3 spells CASSPTPGDSSYNEQFF. As DNA, the CDR3 is TGTGCCAGCTCACCGACTCCCGGAGACAGCTCCTACAATGAGCAGTTCTTC.

The J gene is TRBJ1-2, the V gene TRBV28; a weak D match, TRBD1 (6 bases). CDR3 size: 14 residues. Per germline, CDR1 MDHEN and CDR2 SYDVKM. Trimming stripped 10 bases from V and 3 bases from J, with 18 bases between. The CDR3 DNA reads TGTGCCACTACGGGGGGGGCGCGGTACTATGGCTACACCTTC. Protein: CATTGGARYYGYTF.

The chain employs TRBV5-1 and TRBJ2-6; D is unclear. The CDR3 contains 16 residues. V shed 0 bases and J shed 0 bases, with 7 bases lying between them. From germline, CDR1 is SGHRS and CDR2 YFSETQ. The chain's CDR3 is CASSLERRSGANVLTF. In nucleotides, the CDR3 is TGCGCCAGCAGCTTGGAGCGTCGCTCTGGGGCCAACGTCCTGACTTTC.

This clone was observed a single time. The CDR3 is CASSSRGSRNTGELFF. DNA for the CDR3: TGTGCCAGCAGCTCCCGGGGTAGCCGGAACACCGGGGAGCTGTTTTTT. The chain carries TRBV9 and TRBJ2-2, with D perhaps TRBD2 (5 bases). From germline, CDR1 is SGDLS and CDR2 YYNGEE. The CDR3 has 16 residues. The germline V and J ends were trimmed by 4 bases and 1 base, with 14 bases remaining between them.

The CDR3 DNA sequence: TGTGCCAGCAGCCAAGGGGAATGCGGGAGTGGCTCCTACGAGCAGTACTTC. This translates into CASSQGECGSGSYEQYF. The rearrangement joins TRBV3-1 (or the pseudogene TRBV3-2) to TRBJ2-7, with 7 bases identical to TRBD2. The V and J ends lost 1 base and 0 bases, in that order; junction bases with no gene match: 9. In germline, CDR1 is LGHDT, CDR2 YNNKEL (reference sequence). The CDR3 covers 17 residues.

This sequence joins TRBV5-5 and TRBJ2-1; D unclear. Trimming took off 4 bases at V and 0 bases at J, with 14 bases between the two ends. The CDR3 contains 16 residues. Per germline, CDR1 SGHKS and CDR2 YYEKEE (reference sequence). The CDR3 nucleotides read TGTGCCAGCAGCCAGGATAATACCCGCTCCTACAATGAGCAGTTCTTC. It yields the protein CASSQDNTRSYNEQFF.

This clone has only a few counts. The chain employs TRBV24-1 and TRBJ1-2; 9 positions match TRBD1. Germline V gives CDR1 KGHDR, CDR2 SFDVKD. The CDR3 length is 16 residues. J was trimmed by 2 bases and V by 5 bases; bases with no gene match: 8. The CDR3 bases are TGTGCCACCAGTGCTTCTTCCGGGACAGGGAACTATGGCTACACCTTC. Translation gives CATSASSGTGNYGYTF.

The rearrangement links TRBV6-5 to TRBJ2-2; 11 bases agree with TRBD2. Germline loops: CDR1 MNHEY, CDR2 SVGAGI. V shed 6 bases and J 8 bases; nucleotides not matched to a gene: 5. The CDR3 runs 14 residues. CDR3 DNA sequence: TGTGCCAGCAGGGATAGCGGGAGGGCGGGGGAGCTGTTTTTT. Encoded protein: CASRDSGRAGELFF.

This sequence joins TRBV19 and TRBJ2-2; D remains ambiguous. Looked up from germline, CDR1 is LNHDA and CDR2 is SQIVND (reference sequence). V lost 0 bases and J 7 bases, leaving 9 bases between the germline ends. The CDR3 contains 14 residues. The CDR3 DNA reads TGTGCCAGTAGTATAGATCTTAGTTTCGGGGAGCTGTTTTTT. As protein: CASSIDLSFGELFF.

The chain has TRBV9 and TRBJ1-1, with D maybe TRBD1 (5 bases). CDR1 SGDLS and CDR2 YYNGEE come from the germline V gene. The CDR3 runs to 16 residues. The V end lost 0 bases, the J end lost 3 bases, and 15 bases lay between the germline ends. This CDR3 reads CASSVAGLGGDTEAFF. In DNA, the CDR3 is TGTGCCAGCAGCGTAGCGGGTTTGGGGGGGGACACTGAAGCTTTCTTT.